A single sample gave rise to the 21 T cell receptor beta chains below, sequenced in a study of shared clonotypes between healthy human individuals. Sequencing was performed with immunoSEQ multiplex PCR; in TCRdb, only in-frame clones are kept and a portion is missing. The table includes more than 2 million clones, 90% to 97% detected once. Material for sequencing was naive CD4+ T cells sorted from blood. The subset here: CD45RA+ positively selected. These receptors were collected from a man aged 18 to 35 in good health.

This clone was detected only once. The J gene is TRBJ1-2, the V gene TRBV6-4; D may be TRBD1 (6 bases). V was shortened by 0 bases and J by 8 bases, with 16 bases between the two germline ends. CDR1 is MRHNA and CDR2 is SNTAGT in the germline V gene. The CDR3 loop spans 15 amino acids. CDR3 region: CASSDSSRGGRGYTF. The DNA of the CDR3 is TGTGCCAGCAGTGACTCTTCCAGGGGTGGAAGAGGCTACACCTTC.

This chain connects TRBV4-3 to TRBJ1-2, with D hard to call. CDR1 and CDR2 (germline): LGHNA, YSLEER. V lost 0 bases, J lost 3 bases, and 11 bases lay in between. The CDR3 sequence is 15 residues long. The CDR3 loop reads CASSQDFPPDYGYTF. In DNA, the CDR3 is TGCGCCAGCAGCCAAGATTTCCCCCCCGACTATGGCTACACCTTC.

Only a few counts were recorded for this clone. The chain joins TRBV30 to TRBJ1-1, with TRBD1 as a possible D gene (6 bases). Germline CDR1 GTSNPN, CDR2 SVGIG (reference sequence). The V end was cut by 0 bases, the J end by 1 base, with 12 bases between. The CDR3 length is 15 residues. CDR3 DNA: TGTGCCTGGAGTGTACTCAGGGGAGCGAACACTGAAGCTTTCTTT. Residues: CAWSVLRGANTEAFF.

The chain has TRBV30 and TRBJ2-7, with 7 bases lining up with TRBD2. The CDR3 extends over 14 amino acids. After removal of 2 bases from V and 2 bases from J, the junction contained 6 bases not matched to a gene. Germline loops: CDR1 GTSNPN, CDR2 SVGIG (reference sequence). The DNA for the CDR3 is TGTGCCTGGAGTCCCCCTCTAGCGGCCTACGAGCAGTACTTC. Translating gives CAWSPPLAAYEQYF. The variable domain in full, with the rest retrieved from reference TRBV30 and TRBJ2-7, is SQTIHQWPATLVQPVGSPLSLECTVEGTSNPNLYWYRQAAGRGLQLLFYSVGIGQISSEVPQNLSASRPQDRQFILSSKKLLLSDSGFYLCAWSPPLAAYEQYFGPGTRLTVT.

CDR3 in DNA: TGTGCCAGCAGCCAGGGACTAGCGGAGTCCACAGATACGCAGTATTTT. This codes for CASSQGLAESTDTQYF. This chain uses TRBV6-6 with TRBJ2-3; TRBD2 aligns across 11 bases. CDR1 MNHNY and CDR2 SVGAGI come from the germline V gene (reference sequence). J gave up 2 bases and V 6 bases, and 7 bases lay outside the gene matches. The CDR3 loop spans 16 amino acids.

The chain joins TRBV11-2 to TRBJ2-7; 8 positions match TRBD1. From germline, CDR1 is SGHAT and CDR2 FQNNGV. J lost 0 bases, V lost 0 bases, and 7 bases had no gene match. The CDR3 covers 17 residues. This chain's CDR3 is CASSLDRWTGSSYEQYF. CDR3 sequence (DNA): TGTGCCAGCAGCTTAGATCGATGGACAGGGAGCTCCTACGAGCAGTACTTC.

This clone was recorded a few times. The chain joins TRBV28 to TRBJ2-5; TRBD2 agrees at 12 bases. CDR1 and CDR2 (germline): MDHEN, SYDVKM. The CDR3 has 15 residues. V shed 5 bases and J 4 bases; nucleotides not matched to a gene: 5. The CDR3 region has the DNA TGTGCCAGCAGTCTGACTAGCGGGGGACTAGAGACCCAGTACTTC. It codes for CASSLTSGGLETQYF. The whole variable domain, filled in from reference TRBV28 and TRBJ2-5, reads DVKVTQSSRYLVKRTGEKVFLECVQDMDHENMFWYRQDPGLGLRLIYFSYDVKMKEKGDIPEGYSVSREKKERFSLILESASTNQTSMYLCASSLTSGGLETQYFGPGTRLLVL.

The rearrangement links TRBV6-6 to TRBJ2-1; D is undetermined. The CDR3 is 12 amino acids. Trimming cost V 4 bases and J 10 bases, with 11 bases left between them. Germline V gene sequence: CDR1 MNHNY, CDR2 SVGAGI (reference sequence). The CDR3 DNA is TGTGCCAGCAGTTGGCTCGCTGGCGAGCAGTTCTTC. This encodes CASSWLAGEQFF.

In regard to this clone: The identical CDR3 is also encoded by other nucleotide sequences in the sample. The chain carries TRBV7-9 and TRBJ1-1; possible D gene TRBD1, 6 bases. Trimming shortened V by 3 bases and J by 0 bases, and 11 bases separated the two germline ends. CDR1 is SEHNR, CDR2 FQNEAQ, per germline (reference sequence). This CDR3 contains 15 residues. This chain's CDR3 is CASSLGGSMNTEAFF. As DNA, the CDR3 is TGTGCCAGCAGCTTGGGGGGCTCCATGAACACTGAAGCTTTCTTT. Full variable domain (rest looked up from reference TRBV7-9 and TRBJ1-1): DTGVSQNPRHKITKRGQNVTFRCDPISEHNRLYWYRQTLGQGPEFLTYFQNEAQLEKSRLLSDRFSAERPKGSFSTLEIQRTEQGDSAMYLCASSLGGSMNTEAFFGQGTRLTVV.

On this clone itself: Within the sample, other DNA sequences also encode this same CDR3. The V call is TRBV6-6, the J call TRBJ2-7, with TRBD2 matching over 8 bases. CDR3 length equals 14 residues. V was pared by 2 bases and J by 2 bases, with 2 bases of the junction left unmatched. Germline V CDR1 and CDR2: MNHNY, SVGAGI (reference sequence). CDR3 nucleotide sequence: TGTGCCAGCAGTTACGGGCGGGGGGCCTACGAGCAGTACTTC. Its translation is CASSYGRGAYEQYF.

V and J are TRBV18 and TRBJ1-2, with a weak D call TRBD1 (6 bases). In germline, CDR1 is KGHSH, CDR2 LQKENI. The CDR3 is 14 amino acids. V shed 3 bases and J shed 8 bases, with 16 bases lying between them. The CDR3 region is CASSPAGQGHGYTF. In nucleotides, the CDR3 is TGTGCCAGCTCACCGGCGGGACAAGGACACGGCTACACCTTC.

This clone was seen a single time. The chain links TRBV19 to TRBJ2-5; 10 nucleotides match TRBD2. V was pared by 6 bases and J by 1 base, with 8 bases of the junction left unmatched. The germline CDR1 and CDR2 sequences are LNHDA and SQIVND (reference sequence). The CDR3 runs to 16 residues. The CDR3 DNA is TGTGCCAGTAGCAAGGGGACTAGCGTTCTCCAAGAGACCCAGTACTTC. Translation: CASSKGTSVLQETQYF.

The chain carries TRBV2 and TRBJ1-1; tentatively, D is TRBD1 (5 bases). Trimming left V 8 bases short and J 9 bases short, with 13 bases between. The CDR3 length is 11 residues. CDR1 SNHLY and CDR2 FYNNEI come from the germline V gene. The CDR3 region has the DNA TGTGCCAGCCAGCACCGGGACCAAGCTTTCTTT. Protein sequence: CASQHRDQAFF.

The rearrangement joins TRBV14 to TRBJ2-1, with 11 nucleotides matching TRBD2. V lost 4 bases, J lost 7 bases, and 3 bases stayed unmatched. Germline-derived CDR1 and CDR2 are SGHDN and FVKESK. The CDR3 consists of 14 residues. The CDR3 sequence is CASSPGLAANEQFF. CDR3 in DNA: TGTGCCAGCAGCCCGGGACTAGCGGCAAATGAGCAGTTCTTC.

V usage is TRBV18 and J usage is TRBJ1-6; 7 nucleotides match TRBD1. V was pared by 3 bases and J by 11 bases, with 4 bases of the junction left unmatched. CDR1 is KGHSH and CDR2 is LQKENI in the germline V gene. The CDR3 has 13 residues. The CDR3, as DNA: TGTGCCAGCTCACCTGGGACAGATGCACCCCTCCACTTT. Protein product: CASSPGTDAPLHF.

For the CDR3, the DNA is TGCAGCGTGAAGGGATCAGGTGGGGGGGGCACTGAAGCTTTCTTT. Amino acid sequence: CSVKGSGGGGTEAFF. This chain joins TRBV29-1 and TRBJ1-1; tentatively, D is TRBD1 (5 bases). V was trimmed by 6 bases and J by 4 bases, leaving 21 bases between them. Germline V gene sequence: CDR1 SQVTM, CDR2 ANQGSEA. The length of the CDR3 is 15 residues.

The rearrangement joins TRBV6-1 to TRBJ2-1; 9 nucleotides align to TRBD1. The trim removed 8 bases at V and 3 bases at J, leaving 5 bases unmatched. Germline CDR1 and CDR2: MNHNS and SASEGT. The CDR3 sequence is 14 residues long. The CDR3, as DNA: TGTGCCAGCTTGACGGGACAGGGCTACAATGAGCAGTTCTTC. It is translated as CASLTGQGYNEQFF.

The chain joins TRBV30 to TRBJ2-2, with D possibly TRBD1 on 5 matching bases. V gave up 2 bases and J gave up 3 bases, with 22 bases separating them. The CDR3 runs to 18 residues. The germline V gene encodes CDR1 GTSNPN and CDR2 SVGIG (reference sequence). Here the CDR3 DNA reads TGTGCCTGGAGTCGTAGGACACCTGGGAATCGCGACACCGGGGAGCTGTTTTTT. Its protein is CAWSRRTPGNRDTGELFF.

This rearrangement joins TRBV6-1 to TRBJ2-5; 9 bases agree with TRBD2. V lost 2 bases to trimming and J lost 5 bases; unmatched junction nucleotides: 6. The CDR3 is made up of 15 amino acids. Germline CDR1 reads MNHNS; CDR2 reads SASEGT. The CDR3 region is CASSEQRGAVETQYF. DNA for the CDR3: TGTGCCAGCAGTGAACAGCGGGGGGCCGTGGAGACCCAGTACTTC.

V gene TRBV5-4 combines with J gene TRBJ2-1; 8 bases are a match to TRBD1. This CDR3 region has 15 residues. CDR1 and CDR2 from the germline V gene are SGHNT and YYREEE (reference sequence). With V trimmed by 0 bases and J by 5 bases, 4 bases remained unmatched. CDR3 in DNA: TGTGCCAGCAGCTTGGATCAGGGGGCCCACAATGAGCAGTTCTTC. Translation: CASSLDQGAHNEQFF.

The rearrangement uses TRBV7-8 and TRBJ1-2, with 8 nucleotides matching TRBD1. Germline lookup yields CDR1 SGHVS and CDR2 FQNEAQ. This CDR3 has 13 amino acids. Trimming took 5 bases from V and 5 from J; bases not matched to a gene: 4. CDR3 amino acids: CASSPDREYGYTF. CDR3 sequence (DNA): TGTGCCAGCAGCCCGGACAGGGAGTATGGCTACACCTTC.